These 22 T cell receptor beta chains originate from one sample sequenced in a study of T-cell memory formation after mild COVID-19. From the 5' RACE reads, TCRdb called clonotypes with MiXCR, one entry per CDR3 protein. The sample holds approximately 210,000 distinct CDR3 sequences, 18% seen once. The sequenced material came from PBMCs or a T cell subset sorted from them (not recorded which). These receptors all come from an adult woman who had mild COVID-19 (a few samples of this study predate the infection). Cell type and time point are not known.

This clonotype was seen only a few times. The rearrangement joins TRBV6-2 or TRBV6-3 to TRBJ2-7, with 14 bases identical to TRBD2. The ends lost 6 bases at V and 8 bases at J; junction bases unmatched: 6. The CDR3 loop spans 14 amino acids. Germline V gene lookup returns CDR1 MNHEY and CDR2 SVGEGT. CDR3 protein: CASSKGLAGVQQYF. The CDR3, as DNA: TGTGCCAGCAGCAAGGGACTAGCGGGAGTTCAGCAGTACTTC.

This clonotype is deemed medium-sized. This chain joins TRBV7-6 and TRBJ2-2; the match to TRBD1 covers 8 bases. The germline V gene encodes CDR1 SGHVS and CDR2 FNYEAQ. The ends lost 6 bases at V and 4 bases at J; junction bases unmatched: 10. CDR3 length equals 16 residues. The CDR3 nucleotides read TGTGCCAGCAGTTCCGGACAGGGCCTATTCACCGGGGAGCTGTTTTTT. Its translation is CASSSGQGLFTGELFF.

The genes are TRBV5-4 and TRBJ2-4, with D hard to call. Trimming removed 2 bases from V and 11 bases from J, with 14 bases in between. The CDR3 is 13 residues long. Per the germline V gene, CDR1 is SGHNT and CDR2 is YYREEE (reference sequence). The CDR3 coding sequence is TGTGCCAGCAGCTTTGACCCCATGACTCTTCAGTACTTC. Encoded protein: CASSFDPMTLQYF.

The chain combines TRBV18 with TRBJ2-5; TRBD2 matches at 13 bases. Unmatched junction bases numbered 12, after V lost 6 bases and J lost 2 bases. This CDR3 has 18 residues. Germline-derived CDR1 and CDR2 are KGHSH and LQKENI. In DNA, the CDR3 is TGTGCCAGCTCCTCGGCACTAGCGGGGGGGCCCGGGCAAGAGACCCAGTACTTC. This gives the protein CASSSALAGGPGQETQYF.

This chain uses TRBV10-3 with TRBJ2-3; D uncertain. The CDR3 has 17 amino acids. Germline V gives CDR1 ENHRY, CDR2 SYGVKD. The V and J ends lost 3 bases and 8 bases respectively, with 24 bases between them. This CDR3 is CAISDPPDATSAVTQYF. CDR3 sequence (DNA): TGTGCCATCAGTGACCCCCCCGATGCGACTTCTGCTGTTACGCAGTATTTT.

The CDR3 coding sequence is TGTGCCAGCAGTTCCCCGGACAGGGGGCGAACTGAAGCTTTCTTT. As protein: CASSSPDRGRTEAFF. The genes are TRBV12-3 or TRBV12-4 and TRBJ1-1; 11 bases match TRBD1. CDR3 length: 15 amino acids. The trim removed 4 bases at V and 5 bases at J, leaving 6 bases unmatched.

This chain links TRBV10-3 with TRBJ1-2, with TRBD1 identical over 8 bases. The CDR3 totals 14 residues. V was clipped by 4 bases and J by 6 bases; unmatched bases: 7. Germline V gives CDR1 ENHRY, CDR2 SYGVKD. The CDR3 sequence is CAISVDRAVNGYTF. The CDR3, as DNA: TGTGCCATCAGTGTGGACAGGGCAGTCAATGGCTACACCTTC.

This rearrangement joins TRBV7-8 to TRBJ2-1, with D unresolved. The CDR3 contains 17 residues. Trimming cost V 2 bases and J 4 bases, with 18 bases left between them. From germline, CDR1 is SGHVS and CDR2 FQNEAQ. CDR3 bases: TGTGCCAGCAGCTTACATCCGTCCGGTTGGGAATACAATGAGCAGTTCTTC. Its translation: CASSLHPSGWEYNEQFF.

This clonotype occurred a few times. This chain links TRBV4-1 with TRBJ1-1; the D gene is possibly TRBD1 (6 bases). V was clipped by 4 bases and J by 3 bases, with 12 bases between them. The V gene's germline CDR1 is MGHRA and CDR2 YSYEKL. The CDR3 consists of 14 residues. The CDR3 here is CASSPGQSDTEAFF. Here the CDR3 DNA reads TGCGCCAGCAGCCCGGGACAATCGGACACTGAAGCTTTCTTT.

This chain links TRBV5-1 with TRBJ2-1; 9 nucleotides match TRBD1. There are 15 residues in the CDR3. The germline V gene has CDR1 SGHRS and CDR2 YFSETQ. V gave up 4 bases and J gave up 7 bases; unmatched junction bases: 9. Here the CDR3 reads CASSQDRGPTNEQFF. The CDR3 coding sequence is TGCGCCAGCAGCCAGGACAGGGGCCCCACGAATGAGCAGTTCTTC.

CDR3 DNA: TGTGCCAGCAGTTCCCACGACAGGGCGTATGGCTACACCTTC. Translated: CASSSHDRAYGYTF. This sequence joins TRBV12-3 or TRBV12-4 and TRBJ1-2, with 7 nucleotides matching TRBD1. With V trimmed by 4 bases and J by 5 bases, 7 bases remained unmatched. The CDR3 loop spans 14 amino acids.

This chain connects TRBV4-1 to TRBJ1-2, with 10 nucleotides matching TRBD1. V shed 5 bases, J shed 8 bases, and the junction held 11 bases outside the gene matches. The germline V gene encodes CDR1 MGHRA and CDR2 YSYEKL. CDR3 length: 15 amino acids. The chain's CDR3 is CASSAAGQGSPGYTF. The DNA of the CDR3 is TGCGCCAGCAGCGCGGCGGGACAGGGGTCACCGGGCTACACCTTC.

The chain recombines TRBV2 with TRBJ2-5; 11 bases agree with TRBD2. CDR3 length equals 15 residues. Germline lookup yields CDR1 SNHLY and CDR2 FYNNEI. Trimming at V came to 7 bases and at J to 4 bases, leaving 8 bases not matched to a gene. In nucleotides, the CDR3 is TGTGCCAGCAACCCCAGGCTAGCGGGAGGAGAGACCCAGTACTTC. The encoded protein is CASNPRLAGGETQYF.

The gene calls are TRBV28 and TRBJ1-1; perhaps TRBD1 as D (6 bases). V was cut by 6 bases and J by 4 bases, with 9 bases left in between. This CDR3 contains 12 residues. Germline lookup yields CDR1 MDHEN and CDR2 SYDVKM. The CDR3 region has the DNA TGTGCCAGCAGGGAGGGGGGCACTGAAGCTTTCTTT. This gives the protein CASREGGTEAFF.

V and J are TRBV6-5 and TRBJ2-1; D may be TRBD1 (5 bases). Looked up from germline, CDR1 is MNHEY and CDR2 is SVGAGI. CDR3 length equals 14 residues. V was shortened by 5 bases and J by 10 bases, with 18 bases between the two germline ends. In DNA form, the CDR3 reads TGTGCCAGCAGTCTCACCTCCCCCCGGACAGAGCAGTTCTTC. This translates into CASSLTSPRTEQFF.

The rearrangement links TRBV20-1 to TRBJ2-5, with D possibly being TRBD1 or TRBD2 (5 bases each). CDR1 is DFQATT, CDR2 SNEGSKA, per germline (reference sequence). There are 16 residues in the CDR3. V lost 0 bases and J 2 bases, leaving 16 bases between the germline ends. Written as DNA, the CDR3 is TGCAGTGCTAGAGATATGAGGCAGGGACGACAAGAGACCCAGTACTTC. This sequence encodes CSARDMRQGRQETQYF.

This clonotype was observed a few times. The rearrangement uses TRBV6-6 and TRBJ1-1; maybe TRBD1 (5 bases). CDR1 MNHNY and CDR2 SVGAGI come from the germline V gene (reference sequence). CDR3 length: 15 residues. The germline V and J ends were trimmed by 2 bases and 5 bases, with 15 bases remaining between them. CDR3 amino acids: CASSYPVGGGTEAFF. CDR3 coding DNA: TGTGCCAGCAGTTACCCGGTTGGGGGTGGAACTGAAGCTTTCTTT.

This clonotype was counted a few times. This sequence joins TRBV12-3 or TRBV12-4 and TRBJ2-7; D may be TRBD1 or TRBD2 (5 bases each). V lost 5 bases and J lost 6, with 14 bases in between. This CDR3 comprises 13 residues. CDR3 protein: CASSLGPEREQYF. The CDR3 nucleotides read TGTGCCAGCAGTCTGGGACCAGAACGCGAGCAGTACTTC.

This clonotype was counted ten times or more. J is TRBJ2-3 and V is TRBV7-9, with 7 positions matching TRBD2. The CDR3 runs to 14 residues. Germline CDR1 and CDR2: SEHNR and FQNEAQ (reference sequence). The V gene end was trimmed by 4 bases and the J gene end by 6 bases; junction bases not matched to a gene: 7. DNA for the CDR3: TGTGCCAGCAGCTCCGGGGACTACTCCGATACGCAGTATTTT. Translating it yields CASSSGDYSDTQYF.

This clonotype has ten or more counts. V is TRBV5-1 and J is TRBJ1-1; tentative D call: TRBD1 (5 bases). Germline V lookup: CDR1 SGHRS, CDR2 YFSETQ. The CDR3 runs 14 residues. The ends were cut back, 7 bases at V and 0 bases at J, with 13 bases in the middle. CDR3 region: CASQPTGVNTEAFF. CDR3 in DNA: TGCGCCAGCCAGCCAACAGGAGTGAACACTGAAGCTTTCTTT.

This chain uses TRBV3-1 with TRBJ1-3, with D unresolved. The CDR3 sequence is 17 residues long. CDR1 is LGHDT, CDR2 YNNKEL, per germline (reference sequence). V was trimmed by 2 bases and J by 0 bases, leaving 14 bases between them. The DNA for the CDR3 is TGTGCCAGCAGCCAAAGACCCGGCCCTCACTCTGGAAACACCATATATTTT. Amino acid sequence: CASSQRPGPHSGNTIYF.

The rearrangement uses TRBV4-1 and TRBJ1-1, with D unclear. The CDR3 extends over 15 amino acids. The V gene's germline CDR1 is MGHRA and CDR2 YSYEKL. V was trimmed by 1 base and J by 1 base, leaving 10 bases between them. The CDR3: CASSQGLPANTEAFF. As DNA, the CDR3 is TGCGCCAGCAGCCAAGGCTTACCAGCGAACACTGAAGCTTTCTTT.